Described below is a single T cell receptor beta chain sequence and its context. The V end lost 5 bases, the J end lost 2 bases, and 16 bases lay between the germline ends. CDR1 and CDR2 from the germline V gene are SGHNT and YENEEA. The length of the CDR3 is 15 residues. This record belongs to a study of T cells in tumors and immune-related adverse events. The assay was immunoSEQ multiplex PCR, and TCRdb's table has in-frame clones only and misses some. The table records roughly 24,000 clones, over 80% of them present only once. The chain carries TRBV11-3 and TRBJ2-7, with D perhaps matching TRBD2 (6 bases). Source: lymph node tissue, taken from a patient treated with anti-PD-1 therapy. This clonotype was sampled from a female donor with metastatic renal cell carcinoma. The CDR3 is CASSTRGSGAYEQYF. DNA of the CDR3: TGTGCCAGCAGCACCCGGGGTAGCGGAGCCTACGAGCAGTACTTC.